These 25 T cell receptor beta chains came from one sample sequenced in a study of blood T cell repertoires in COVID-19. The assay was immunoSEQ multiplex PCR, and TCRdb's table has in-frame clones only and misses some. This sample carries 150,000 to 200,000 clones, more than 75% of them seen once, and the ten largest clones take roughly 6%. What was sequenced was PBMCs or T cells enriched from blood (not recorded which). These receptor sequences come from a man aged 40-49 years who had recovered from COVID-19.

The V and J genes are TRBV11-3 and TRBJ1-3, with 9 bases aligning to TRBD1. Germline V gives CDR1 SGHNT, CDR2 YENEEA. The CDR3 contains 19 residues. V lost 0 bases and J lost 4; bases outside the gene matches: 13. The CDR3 DNA reads as TGTGCCAGCAGCTTAGATCGACTTTGGGACAGGGAAAGAGGAAACACCATATATTTT. Translated, it gives CASSLDRLWDRERGNTIYF.

Only a few counts were recorded for this clone. The chain is built from TRBV2 and TRBJ1-6, with TRBD1 as a possible D gene (6 bases). Trimming removed 4 bases from V and 4 bases from J, with 14 bases in between. This CDR3 has 16 residues. Per the germline V gene, CDR1 is SNHLY and CDR2 is FYNNEI. This CDR3 reads CASSVAAGTYNSPLHF. The CDR3 nucleotides are TGTGCCAGCAGTGTGGCAGCCGGGACATATAATTCACCCCTCCACTTT.

This chain uses TRBV5-1 with TRBJ1-5, with 9 bases aligning to TRBD1. CDR1 SGHRS and CDR2 YFSETQ come from the germline V gene. With V trimmed by 0 bases and J by 4 bases, 2 bases remained unmatched. The length of the CDR3 is 15 residues. Here the CDR3 DNA reads TGCGCCAGCAGCTTGGGGGACAGGGAAAATCAGCCCCAGCATTTT. It translates to CASSLGDRENQPQHF.

This clone showed up just once. CDR3 coding DNA: TGTGCCAGCATAGGGGCTGCCTACGAGCAGTACGTC. Its translation is CASIGAAYEQYV. This chain connects TRBV6-5 to TRBJ2-7; perhaps TRBD1 as D (5 bases). Germline CDR1 reads MNHEY; CDR2 reads SVGAGI. The CDR3 consists of 12 residues. V lost 7 bases to trimming and J lost 2 bases, with 9 bases between them.

The genes are TRBV29-1 and TRBJ2-1; 9 bases line up with TRBD2. Germline trimming cut 1 base from V and 11 bases from J; bases unmatched to any gene: 6. The CDR3 runs to 13 residues. Germline V gene sequence: CDR1 SQVTM, CDR2 ANQGSEA. The DNA of the CDR3 is TGCAGCGTTGAAGCCCCCCTAGCGGGGAAGCAGTTCTTC. Its translation is CSVEAPLAGKQFF.

The chain carries TRBV2 and TRBJ1-2; a weak D match, TRBD1 (6 bases). Germline CDR1 SNHLY, CDR2 FYNNEI. V was cut by 8 bases and J by 7 bases, with 11 bases left in between. The CDR3 loop spans 11 amino acids. CDR3 bases: TGTGCCAGCTACTCAGGGGTTGGCTACACCTTC. Protein product: CASYSGVGYTF. Supplemented by reference TRBV2 and TRBJ1-2, the full variable domain reads EPEVTQTPSHQVTQMGQEVILRCVPISNHLYFYWYRQILGQKVEFLVSFYNNEISEKSEIFDDQFSVERPDGSNFTLKIRSTKLEDSAMYFCASYSGVGYTFGSGTRLTVV.

V and J are TRBV30 and TRBJ2-1; D call uncertain. The ends were cut back, 0 bases at V and 9 bases at J, with 3 bases in the middle. The CDR3 runs 10 residues. CDR1 is GTSNPN and CDR2 is SVGIG in the germline V gene (reference sequence). CDR3 residues: CAWSVAEQFF. CDR3 nucleotide sequence: TGTGCCTGGAGTGTAGCTGAGCAGTTCTTC.

This chain connects TRBV4-1 to TRBJ2-7; possibly TRBD2 for D (5 bases). The ends were cut back, 1 base at V and 1 base at J, with 11 bases in the middle. CDR1 MGHRA and CDR2 YSYEKL come from the germline V gene. There are 15 residues in the CDR3. CDR3 coding DNA: TGCGCCAGCAGCCAAGGCGGGCCTCCGTCCTACGAGCAGTACTTC. As protein: CASSQGGPPSYEQYF.

The chain combines TRBV29-1 with TRBJ2-6; 11 nucleotides agree with TRBD1. The CDR3 is 16 amino acids. V shed 4 bases, J shed 0 bases, and the junction held 2 bases outside the gene matches. Germline-derived CDR1 and CDR2 are SQVTM and ANQGSEA. CDR3 amino acids: CSVAGQGDSGANVLTF. The CDR3 DNA sequence: TGCAGCGTTGCGGGACAGGGGGACTCTGGGGCCAACGTCCTGACTTTC.

The chain employs TRBV28 and TRBJ1-4, with a weak D call TRBD1 (5 bases). From germline, CDR1 is MDHEN and CDR2 SYDVKM. Trimming pared 1 base from V and 1 base from J, leaving 7 bases between. The CDR3 spans 15 residues. The DNA for the CDR3 is TGTGCCAGCAGTTTATTGACAGTAACTAATGAAAAACTGTTTTTT. This codes for CASSLLTVTNEKLFF.

The chain uses TRBV27 and TRBJ2-7, with 7 bases aligning to TRBD1. Germline loops: CDR1 MNHEY, CDR2 SMNVEV (reference sequence). V lost 2 bases to trimming and J lost 0 bases; unmatched junction nucleotides: 4. The CDR3 spans 15 residues. The CDR3 here is CASSLLAGGSYEQYF. The CDR3 DNA sequence: TGTGCCAGCAGTTTACTGGCAGGGGGCTCCTACGAGCAGTACTTC.

This chain uses TRBV5-4 with TRBJ2-1; D gene unclear. The CDR3 runs to 11 residues. Germline lookup yields CDR1 SGHNT and CDR2 YYREEE (reference sequence). The V end was cut by 2 bases, the J end by 9 bases, with 6 bases between. In DNA, the CDR3 is TGTGCCAGCAGCTTTGGCAGTGAGCAGTTCTTC. Its protein product is CASSFGSEQFF.

This clone was picked up a small number of times. V usage is TRBV5-1 and J usage is TRBJ2-1, with TRBD2 matching over 10 bases. The germline V gene encodes CDR1 SGHRS and CDR2 YFSETQ. This CDR3 spans 16 amino acids. J lost 5 bases, V lost 4 bases, and 9 bases had no gene match. Here the CDR3 reads CASSLGALAGNNEQFF. In DNA form, the CDR3 reads TGCGCCAGCAGCCTTGGCGCACTAGCGGGGAACAATGAGCAGTTCTTC. Looking up the rest from reference TRBV5-1 and TRBJ2-1 gives the full variable domain: KAGVTQTPRYLIKTRGQQVTLSCSPISGHRSVSWYQQTPGQGLQFLFEYFSETQRNKGNFPGRFSGRQFSNSRSEMNVSTLELGDSALYLCASSLGALAGNNEQFFGPGTRLTVL.

The J gene is TRBJ1-2, the V gene TRBV9, with a tentative D call TRBD1 (6 bases). The V end lost 4 bases, the J end lost 6 bases, and 16 bases lay between the germline ends. Per the germline V gene, CDR1 is SGDLS and CDR2 is YYNGEE. The CDR3 is 14 amino acids. The CDR3 sequence: CASSIRPGDNGYTF. As DNA, the CDR3 is TGTGCCAGCAGCATCCGTCCAGGGGATAATGGCTACACCTTC.

V usage is TRBV6-5 and J usage is TRBJ1-2, with a weak D call TRBD1 (6 bases). The ends were cut back, 7 bases at V and 6 bases at J, with 12 bases in the middle. CDR1 and CDR2 (germline): MNHEY, SVGAGI. The CDR3 totals 12 residues. The CDR3, as DNA: TGTGCCAGCACTACACAGGGAAATGGCTACACCTTC. Its protein product is CASTTQGNGYTF.

The chain uses TRBV7-6 and TRBJ2-2; the match to TRBD2 covers 14 bases. Per the germline V gene, CDR1 is SGHVS and CDR2 is FNYEAQ. The CDR3 consists of 16 residues. The V and J ends lost 5 bases and 6 bases, in that order; junction bases with no gene match: 5. The CDR3 spells CASSLTSGGAPGELFF. The CDR3 DNA is TGTGCCAGCAGCCTGACTAGCGGGGGGGCCCCCGGGGAGCTGTTTTTT.

This chain joins TRBV5-1 and TRBJ1-1; a weak D match, TRBD1 (6 bases). Trimming stripped 0 bases from V and 3 bases from J, with 12 bases between. The length of the CDR3 is 15 residues. CDR1 and CDR2 (germline): SGHRS, YFSETQ. CDR3 DNA: TGCGCCAGCAGCTTGGAACCGGGGGGCCACACTGAAGCTTTCTTT. This translates into CASSLEPGGHTEAFF. The full variable domain, completed using reference TRBV5-1 and TRBJ1-1, is KAGVTQTPRYLIKTRGQQVTLSCSPISGHRSVSWYQQTPGQGLQFLFEYFSETQRNKGNFPGRFSGRQFSNSRSEMNVSTLELGDSALYLCASSLEPGGHTEAFFGQGTRLTVV.

The rearrangement links TRBV3-1 (or the pseudogene TRBV3-2) to TRBJ2-7; possibly TRBD1 for D (6 bases). The CDR3 has 14 residues. The V gene lost 0 bases and the J gene lost 6 bases, with 12 bases spanning the gap. The germline gives CDR1 LGHDT, CDR2 YNNKEL (reference sequence). CDR3 nucleotide sequence: TGTGCCAGCAGCCAAGAATCTTGGGGGCGCGAGCAGTACTTC. The encoded protein is CASSQESWGREQYF.

This CDR3 is CASQISSYNSPLHF. CDR3 coding DNA: TGTGCCAGCCAGATAAGCTCCTATAATTCACCCCTCCACTTT. The chain has TRBV6-5 and TRBJ1-6; D is undetermined. The CDR3 runs to 14 residues. Trimming took off 8 bases at V and 0 bases at J, with 8 bases between the two ends. Germline CDR1 MNHEY, CDR2 SVGAGI.

The chain carries TRBV2 and TRBJ1-1; 8 nucleotides agree with TRBD1. The CDR3 consists of 15 residues. The J segment lost 5 bases and the V segment lost 0 bases, leaving 5 bases of the junction unmatched. The V gene's germline CDR1 is SNHLY and CDR2 FYNNEI. CDR3 region: CASSEARQGATEAFF. In DNA, the CDR3 is TGTGCCAGCAGTGAAGCGCGGCAGGGGGCGACTGAAGCTTTCTTT.

This rearrangement joins TRBV5-1 to TRBJ2-1; 11 nucleotides match TRBD2. With V trimmed by 6 bases and J by 2 bases, 4 bases remained unmatched. Germline CDR1 reads SGHRS; CDR2 reads YFSETQ. The CDR3 has 15 amino acids. This chain's CDR3 is CASTPSGGPYNEQFF. CDR3 nucleotides: TGCGCCAGCACTCCTAGCGGGGGGCCCTACAATGAGCAGTTCTTC. The full variable domain, with the rest looked up from reference TRBV5-1 and TRBJ2-1, is KAGVTQTPRYLIKTRGQQVTLSCSPISGHRSVSWYQQTPGQGLQFLFEYFSETQRNKGNFPGRFSGRQFSNSRSEMNVSTLELGDSALYLCASTPSGGPYNEQFFGPGTRLTVL.

This clone was counted only a few times. At one end the junction does not follow the germline gene, possibly because of a read error. Other nucleotide sequences in the sample specify the same CDR3. The chain links TRBV7-3 to TRBJ2-5; TRBD2 matches at 8 bases. Germline CDR1 is SGHTA and CDR2 is FQGTGA. This CDR3 has 15 residues. The CDR3 spells CASSLTSGNQETQYF. The CDR3 DNA follows: TGTGCCAGCAGTTTAACTAGCGGCAACCAAGAGACCCAGTACTTC.

V gene TRBV19 combines with J gene TRBJ1-2, with 9 bases aligning to TRBD1. The J segment lost 1 base and the V segment lost 7 bases, leaving 4 bases of the junction unmatched. This CDR3 spans 14 amino acids. Germline values: CDR1 LNHDA, CDR2 SQIVND (reference sequence). The CDR3 region has the DNA TGTGCCAGTAAGGGGACAGGGATTAACTATGGCTACACCTTC. This gives the protein CASKGTGINYGYTF.

This chain connects TRBV6-1 to TRBJ2-7, with D possibly matching TRBD1 (6 bases). Trimming removed 2 bases at V and 2 bases at J, with 13 bases between. The germline V gene encodes CDR1 MNHNS and CDR2 SASEGT. The CDR3 has 15 amino acids. The CDR3 region has the DNA TGTGCCAGCAGTGAACAAGACAGGTCCACCTACGAGCAGTACGTC. It specifies CASSEQDRSTYEQYV.

V is TRBV7-3 and J is TRBJ1-1; a weak D match, TRBD1 (6 bases). Germline V gene data show CDR1 as SGHTA and CDR2 as FQGTGA. This CDR3 is built from 13 residues. Trimming removed 5 bases from V and 2 bases from J, with 9 bases in between. Here the CDR3 reads CASSQGGNTEAFF. As DNA, the CDR3 is TGTGCCAGCAGCCAAGGGGGAAACACTGAAGCTTTCTTT.